This T cell receptor (beta chain) was retrieved from a study of blood T cell repertoires in COVID-19. Study details: Material from acute and convalescent COVID-19 was sourced from the United States, Italy and Spain.

Authors' processing steps: Amplification of reference gene primers provided the estimated nucleated cell counts. Profiling relied on immunoSEQ multiplex PCR, and the TCRdb table lists in-frame clones only, not all of them. Clone size and the V and J calls come from that table; the DNA yielded D and trimming. The sample contains around 180,000 clones, about 88% of which appear only once. Trimming took 1 base from V and 4 from J; bases not matched to a gene: 7. The CDR3 consists of 16 residues. In germline, CDR1 is LNHDA, CDR2 SQIVND (reference sequence). Sequenced material: peripheral blood. This receptor was identified in a man in his sixties with acute or convalescent COVID-19. This chain joins TRBV19 and TRBJ1-3, with 7 bases identical to TRBD1. Written as DNA, the CDR3 is TGTGCCAGTAGTATAGTTCTACAGGGGAGCGGAAACACCATATATTTT. It encodes CASSIVLQGSGNTIYF.